The 6 T cell receptor beta chains reported below all come from one sample, sequenced in a study of T cell repertoires in cytomegalovirus infection. TCRdb passed the reads through MiXCR, listing each CDR3 protein once. The sample has fewer than 350,000 distinct CDR3 sequences; 29% are singletons. No cognate antigen is known for these TCRs. Here the sequenced sample was cultured PBMCs, taken from culture after CMV antigen stimulation. Receptor source: a human donor in good health (CMV status not recorded). Some clones in this sample may be carry-over from other donors' samples.

This clonotype was seen a few times. V is TRBV6-6 and J is TRBJ1-6; D is unresolved. The CDR3 runs 16 residues. Trimming pared 0 bases from V and 9 bases from J, leaving 15 bases between. The germline CDR1 and CDR2 sequences are MNHNY and SVGAGI (reference sequence). The CDR3 loop reads CASSYSPSPKGSPLHF. The CDR3 DNA reads TGTGCCAGCAGTTACTCACCCTCCCCCAAAGGTTCACCCCTCCACTTT.

The chain has TRBV10-3 and TRBJ2-2; D may match TRBD1 or TRBD2 (5 bases each). The V gene's germline CDR1 is ENHRY and CDR2 SYGVKD. The CDR3 spans 16 residues. V gave up 3 bases and J gave up 6 bases, with 17 bases separating them. CDR3 loop: CAISEWDARRAGELFF. The CDR3 region has the DNA TGTGCCATCAGTGAATGGGACGCCCGGCGCGCCGGGGAGCTGTTTTTT.

The chain is built from TRBV10-2 and TRBJ1-1; no reliable D call. The CDR3 loop spans 14 amino acids. Trimming pared 3 bases from V and 0 bases from J, leaving 8 bases between. From germline, CDR1 is WSHSY and CDR2 SAAADI. CDR3 sequence: CASSERGLNTEAFF. The CDR3 region has the DNA TGCGCCAGCAGTGAAAGAGGTCTGAACACTGAAGCTTTCTTT.

The table lists this clonotype with many counts. The chain uses TRBV7-2 and TRBJ2-1; 8 bases are shared with TRBD2. V dropped 5 bases and J dropped 7; count of bases not matched to a gene: 7. The germline gives CDR1 SGHTA, CDR2 FQGNSA. The CDR3 extends over 14 amino acids. DNA for the CDR3: TGTGCCAGCAGCCCGAGACTAGCGATGAATGAGCAGTTCTTC. This translates into CASSPRLAMNEQFF.

This clonotype has at least ten counts. The J gene is TRBJ1-1, the V gene TRBV6-5; 9 bases align to TRBD1. This CDR3 spans 15 amino acids. CDR1 is MNHEY, CDR2 SVGAGI, per germline. The V segment lost 6 bases and the J segment 11 bases; nucleotides outside the gene matches: 16. In DNA form, the CDR3 reads TGTGCCAGCAGAGATACCCGGGCAGGGACAGGGTTCGCTTTCTTT. It is translated as CASRDTRAGTGFAFF.

This clonotype turned up a few times. The chain recombines TRBV10-3 with TRBJ2-1, with unresolved D. Germline V gene lookup returns CDR1 ENHRY and CDR2 SYGVKD. Trimming cost V 10 bases and J 5 bases, with 12 bases left between them. This CDR3 is built from 12 residues. Here the CDR3 reads CATGFGDNEQFF. The DNA for the CDR3 is TGTGCCACCGGCTTTGGGGACAATGAGCAGTTCTTC.